This entry features one T cell receptor (beta chain) sequence. Antigen: not known. This entry comes from a study of shared clonotypes between healthy human individuals. Study-wide background: Per-donor plates numbered three CD4 naive, three CD4 memory, two CD8 naive and one CD8 memory. Study results and limitations: It was anticipated that sequencing depth would influence how many clonotypes donors shared. Sharing across four donors was highest in naive CD4 (around 5%) and lowest in memory CD8 (0.4%).

TCRdb's copy holds only in-frame clones and misses some; the assay was immunoSEQ multiplex PCR. The sample includes 2,500,000 or so clones, just over 90% of them seen just once. CD45RA+ naive and CD45RA-negative memory subsets were separated from CD4+ cells. This CDR3 contains 14 residues. Germline CDR1 and CDR2: SGHRS and YFSETQ. V shed 4 bases and J shed 0 bases, with 9 bases lying between them. The rearrangement links TRBV5-1 to TRBJ2-3; possibly TRBD1 for D (6 bases). The TCR sequence derives from a young man in good health. The specimen sequenced was naive CD4+ T cells sorted from blood. The subset here: CD45RA+ positively selected. CDR3 loop: CASSRDISTDTQYF. The CDR3 nucleotides are TGCGCCAGCAGCAGGGACATTAGCACAGATACGCAGTATTTT.